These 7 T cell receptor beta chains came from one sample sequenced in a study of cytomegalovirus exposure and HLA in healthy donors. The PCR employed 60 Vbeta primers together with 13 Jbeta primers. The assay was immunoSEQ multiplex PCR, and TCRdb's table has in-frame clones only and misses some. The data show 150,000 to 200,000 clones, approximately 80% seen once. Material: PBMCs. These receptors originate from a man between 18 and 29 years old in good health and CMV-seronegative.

CDR3 sequence reads: CASSATDTSTDTQYF. In nucleotides, the CDR3 is TGTGCCAGCAGTGCAACGGACACTAGCACAGATACGCAGTATTTT. This chain uses TRBV2 with TRBJ2-3; D may be TRBD1 (5 bases). CDR3 length: 15 residues. The germline V gene has CDR1 SNHLY and CDR2 FYNNEI. V gave up 4 bases and J gave up 0 bases, with 11 bases separating them. The full variable domain, with the rest looked up from reference TRBV2 and TRBJ2-3, is EPEVTQTPSHQVTQMGQEVILRCVPISNHLYFYWYRQILGQKVEFLVSFYNNEISEKSEIFDDQFSVERPDGSNFTLKIRSTKLEDSAMYFCASSATDTSTDTQYFGPGTRLTVL.

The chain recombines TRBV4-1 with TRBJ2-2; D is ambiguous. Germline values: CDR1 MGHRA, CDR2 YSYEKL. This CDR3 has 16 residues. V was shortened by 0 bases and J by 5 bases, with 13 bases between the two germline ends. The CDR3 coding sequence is TGCGCCAGCAGCCAAGAGGGCCTTGGTGGGACCGGGGAGCTGTTTTTT. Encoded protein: CASSQEGLGGTGELFF.

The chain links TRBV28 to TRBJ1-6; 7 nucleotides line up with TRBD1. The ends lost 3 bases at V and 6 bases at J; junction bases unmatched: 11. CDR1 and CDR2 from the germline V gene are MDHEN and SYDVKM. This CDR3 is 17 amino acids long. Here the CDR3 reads CASSFDRAAYFNSPLHF. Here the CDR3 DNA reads TGTGCCAGCAGTTTTGACAGGGCAGCCTATTTTAATTCACCCCTCCACTTT.

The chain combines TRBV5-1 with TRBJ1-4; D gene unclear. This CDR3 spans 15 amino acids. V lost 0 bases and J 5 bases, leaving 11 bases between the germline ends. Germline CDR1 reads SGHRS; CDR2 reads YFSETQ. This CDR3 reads CASSLGQDFNEKLFF. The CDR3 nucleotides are TGCGCCAGCAGCTTGGGTCAGGACTTCAATGAAAAACTGTTTTTT.

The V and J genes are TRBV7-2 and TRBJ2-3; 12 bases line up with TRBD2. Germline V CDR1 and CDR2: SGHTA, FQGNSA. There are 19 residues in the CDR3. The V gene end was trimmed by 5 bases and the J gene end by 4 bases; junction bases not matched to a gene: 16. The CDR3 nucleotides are TGTGCCAGCAGCCCTAGACCGGGGCCACTAGCGGGAGGTTCAGATACGCAGTATTTT. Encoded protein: CASSPRPGPLAGGSDTQYF.

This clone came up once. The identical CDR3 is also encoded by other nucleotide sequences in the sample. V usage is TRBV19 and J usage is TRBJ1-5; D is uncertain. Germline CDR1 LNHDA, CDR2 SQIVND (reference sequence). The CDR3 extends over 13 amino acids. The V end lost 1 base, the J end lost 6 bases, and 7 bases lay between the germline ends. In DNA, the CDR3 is TGTGCCAGTAGTATAGGGCGGGGTCAGCCCCAGCATTTT. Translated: CASSIGRGQPQHF.

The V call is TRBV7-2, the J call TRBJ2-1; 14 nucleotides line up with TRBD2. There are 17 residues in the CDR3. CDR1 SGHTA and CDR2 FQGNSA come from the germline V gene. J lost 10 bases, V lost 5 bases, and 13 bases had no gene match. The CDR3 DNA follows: TGTGCCAGCAGCCCTAAGACTAGCGGGGGGGTAAATGGCGAGCAGTTCTTC. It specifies CASSPKTSGGVNGEQFF.